These T cell receptor beta chains were read from a single sample in a study of neoadjuvant anti-PD-1 for oral cavity cancer. TCRdb's table, derived via immunoSEQ multiplex PCR, lists solely in-frame clones and lacks some. The profile shows about 14,000 clones, 60% to 75% of them singletons. The source was PBMCs, collected before nivolumab (anti-PD-1) treatment. Receptors originate from a person between 40 and 79 years old with oral cavity squamous cell carcinoma. Each CDR3 is given with its conserved first and last residue. A D gene is named only where the DNA matches it firmly. Some rows have no size entry. The others give once, few or many, or a class for an expanded clone.

D | J | size | V | DNA | CDR3
TRBD1 | TRBJ2-7 | - | TRBV6-5 | TGTGCCAGCAGTTACTCCGGGACAGGTTCCTACGAGCAGTACTTC | CASSYSGTGSYEQYF
- | TRBJ1-2 | once | TRBV19 | TGTGCCAGTAGTACTCGGGGGGCGACCTATGGCTACACCTTC | CASSTRGATYGYTF
TRBD1 | TRBJ2-5 | - | TRBV6-1 | TGTGCCAGCAGTGGTATCAGGGGGCGCTTGGAGACCCAGTACTTC | CASSGIRGRLETQYF
- | TRBJ2-7 | - | TRBV19 | TGTGCCAGTAGTGACTACCAAATGTACGAGCAGTACTTC | CASSDYQMYEQYF
TRBD1 | TRBJ1-2 | - | TRBV27 | TGTGCCAGCAGGGGAATAGGGGGCGCAAACTATGGCTACACCTTC | CASRGIGGANYGYTF
- | TRBJ2-2 | - | TRBV14 | TGTGCCAGCAGCCAAGAGTCCTTCGGGACATACACCGGGGAGCTGTTTTTT | CASSQESFGTYTGELFF
TRBD2 | TRBJ2-7 | - | TRBV6-6 | TGTGCCAGCAGTTACTCGGCTAGCGGGAGCTACGAGCAGTACTTC | CASSYSASGSYEQYF
- | TRBJ1-1 | - | TRBV2 | TGTGCCAGCAGTGTAAGAGGGAACACTGAAGCTTTCTTT | CASSVRGNTEAFF
- | TRBJ1-1 | few | TRBV7-6 | TGTGCCAGCAGCTTAGAGTTCGGGGGAGCCACTGAAGCTTTCTTT | CASSLEFGGATEAFF
- | TRBJ1-3 | once | TRBV6-6 | TGTGCCAGCAGTATCCGGGACGGCTCTGGAAACACCATATATTTT | CASSIRDGSGNTIYF
- | TRBJ2-7 | once | TRBV5-1 | TGCGCCAGCAGCTTGACCGGGGACGAGCAGTACTTC | CASSLTGDEQYF
- | TRBJ1-6 | - | TRBV9 | TGTGCCAGCAGCGTAGTATTGGATTCACCCCTCCACTTT | CASSVVLDSPLHF
- | TRBJ2-6 | few | TRBV5-1 | TGCGCCAGCAGCTCCCTTCTCGGGGGATCGGGGGCCAACGTCCTGACTTTC | CASSSLLGGSGANVLTF
- | TRBJ2-6 | - | TRBV6-5 | TGTGCCAGCAGCAGGACAGGGGCCAACGTCCTGACTTTC | CASSRTGANVLTF
- | TRBJ2-7 | - | TRBV27 | TGTGCCAGCAGTTTCGTCTCCGGGGGCTACGAGCAGTACTTC | CASSFVSGGYEQYF
- | TRBJ1-1 | few | TRBV5-1 | TGCGCCAGCAGCTTCTTGGGAGGCGCTGAAGCTTTCTTT | CASSFLGGAEAFF
- | TRBJ1-1 | - | TRBV7-7 | TGTGCCAGCAGCTTAGACTCAAACACTGAAGCTTTCTTT | CASSLDSNTEAFF
TRBD1 | TRBJ2-2 | - | TRBV12-5 | TGTGCTAGTGGGCCCGGGACAGGGTCCTTCCGAGGCGGGGAGCTGTTTTTT | CASGPGTGSFRGGELFF
- | TRBJ2-1 | - | TRBV11-2 | TGTGCCAGCAGCTTCATCACCTACAATGAGCAGTTCTTC | CASSFITYNEQFF
TRBD1 | TRBJ1-4 | - | TRBV19 | TGTGCCAGTAGTATTCGGATGACAGGGCCGGCTAATGAAAAACTGTTTTTT | CASSIRMTGPANEKLFF